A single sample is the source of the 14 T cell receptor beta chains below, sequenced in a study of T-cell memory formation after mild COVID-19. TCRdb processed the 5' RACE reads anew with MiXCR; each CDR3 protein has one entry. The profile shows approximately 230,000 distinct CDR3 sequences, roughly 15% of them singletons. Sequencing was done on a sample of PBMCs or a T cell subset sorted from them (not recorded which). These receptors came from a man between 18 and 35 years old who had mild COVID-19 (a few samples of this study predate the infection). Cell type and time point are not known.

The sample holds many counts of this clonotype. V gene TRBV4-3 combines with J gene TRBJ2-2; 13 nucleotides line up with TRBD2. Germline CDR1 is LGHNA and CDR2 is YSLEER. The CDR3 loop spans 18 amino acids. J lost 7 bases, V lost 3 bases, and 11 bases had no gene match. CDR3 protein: CASSQETGTSGEDGELFF. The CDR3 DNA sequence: TGCGCCAGCAGCCAGGAAACCGGGACTAGCGGGGAGGACGGGGAGCTGTTTTTT.

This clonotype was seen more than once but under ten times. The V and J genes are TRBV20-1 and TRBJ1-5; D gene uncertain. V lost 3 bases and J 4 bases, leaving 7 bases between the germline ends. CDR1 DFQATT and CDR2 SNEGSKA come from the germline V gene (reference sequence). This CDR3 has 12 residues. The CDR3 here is CSASSGNQPQHF. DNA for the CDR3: TGCAGTGCTAGCTCCGGGAATCAGCCCCAGCATTTT.

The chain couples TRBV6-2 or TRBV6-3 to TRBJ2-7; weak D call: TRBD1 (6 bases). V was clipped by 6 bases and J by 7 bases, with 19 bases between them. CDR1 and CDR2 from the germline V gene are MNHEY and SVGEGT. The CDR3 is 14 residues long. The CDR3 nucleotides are TGTGCCAGCAGCGGAATGACCTCGGGGACAGAGCAGTACTTC. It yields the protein CASSGMTSGTEQYF.

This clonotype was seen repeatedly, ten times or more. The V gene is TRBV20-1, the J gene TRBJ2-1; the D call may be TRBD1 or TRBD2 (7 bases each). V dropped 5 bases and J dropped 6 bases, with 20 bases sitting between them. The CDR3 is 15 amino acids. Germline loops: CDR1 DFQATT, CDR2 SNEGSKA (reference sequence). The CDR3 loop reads CSARRRQGGSNEQFF. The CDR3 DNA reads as TGCAGTGCTCGCCGCCGGCAGGGGGGGTCCAATGAGCAGTTCTTC.

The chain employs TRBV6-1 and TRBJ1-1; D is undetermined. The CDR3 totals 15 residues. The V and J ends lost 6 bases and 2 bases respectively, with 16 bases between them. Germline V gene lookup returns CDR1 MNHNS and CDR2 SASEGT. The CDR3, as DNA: TGTGCCAGCAGCTCACCGGATAAGGGAAACACTGAAGCTTTCTTT. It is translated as CASSSPDKGNTEAFF.

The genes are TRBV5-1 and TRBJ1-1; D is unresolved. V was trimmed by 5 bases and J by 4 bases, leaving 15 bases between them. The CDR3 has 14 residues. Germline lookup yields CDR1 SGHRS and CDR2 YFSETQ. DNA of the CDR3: TGCGCCAGCAGGAGGGAAAGTGGTTCCACTGAAGCTTTCTTT. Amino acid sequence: CASRRESGSTEAFF.

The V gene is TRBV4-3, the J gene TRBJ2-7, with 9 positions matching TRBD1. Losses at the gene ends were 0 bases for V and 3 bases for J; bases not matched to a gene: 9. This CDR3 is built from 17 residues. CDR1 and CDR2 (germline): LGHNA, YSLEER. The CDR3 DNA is TGCGCCAGCAGCCAAGATGGTGGGGGACAGGGCCTCTACGAGCAGTACTTC. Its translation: CASSQDGGGQGLYEQYF.

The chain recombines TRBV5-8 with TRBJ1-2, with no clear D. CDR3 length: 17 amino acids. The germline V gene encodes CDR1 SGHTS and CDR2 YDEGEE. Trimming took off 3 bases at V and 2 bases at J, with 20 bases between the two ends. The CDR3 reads CASSYNLVHTRNYGYTF. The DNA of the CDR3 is TGTGCCAGCAGCTACAACTTAGTCCACACAAGAAACTATGGCTACACCTTC.

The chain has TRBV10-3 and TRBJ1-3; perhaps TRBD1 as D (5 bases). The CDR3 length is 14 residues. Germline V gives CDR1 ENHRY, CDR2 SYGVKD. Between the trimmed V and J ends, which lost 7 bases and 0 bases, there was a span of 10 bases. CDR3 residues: CAINPDNSGNTIYF. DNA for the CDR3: TGTGCCATCAATCCGGACAACTCTGGAAACACCATATATTTT.

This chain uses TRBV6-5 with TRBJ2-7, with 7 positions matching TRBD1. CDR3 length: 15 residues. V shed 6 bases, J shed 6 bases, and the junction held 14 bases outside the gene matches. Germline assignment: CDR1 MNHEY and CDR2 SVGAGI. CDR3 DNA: TGTGCCAGCAGGAAAAGATTTGACAGGGTTCGCGAGCAGTACGTC. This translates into CASRKRFDRVREQYV.

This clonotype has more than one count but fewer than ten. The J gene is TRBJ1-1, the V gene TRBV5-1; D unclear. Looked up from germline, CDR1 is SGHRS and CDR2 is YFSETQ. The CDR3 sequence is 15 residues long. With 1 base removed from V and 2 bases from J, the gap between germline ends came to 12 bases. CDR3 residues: CASSLRWTTNTEAFF. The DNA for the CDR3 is TGCGCCAGCAGCTTGAGGTGGACGACAAACACTGAAGCTTTCTTT. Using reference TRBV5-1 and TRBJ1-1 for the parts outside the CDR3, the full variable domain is KAGVTQTPRYLIKTRGQQVTLSCSPISGHRSVSWYQQTPGQGLQFLFEYFSETQRNKGNFPGRFSGRQFSNSRSEMNVSTLELGDSALYLCASSLRWTTNTEAFFGQGTRLTVV.

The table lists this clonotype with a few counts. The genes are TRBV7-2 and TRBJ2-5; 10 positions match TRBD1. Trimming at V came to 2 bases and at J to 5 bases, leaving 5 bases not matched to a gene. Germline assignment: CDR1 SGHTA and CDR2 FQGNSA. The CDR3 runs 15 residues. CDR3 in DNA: TGTGCCAGCAGCTTAAGGGACAGGGGCGGGGAGACCCAGTACTTC. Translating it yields CASSLRDRGGETQYF.

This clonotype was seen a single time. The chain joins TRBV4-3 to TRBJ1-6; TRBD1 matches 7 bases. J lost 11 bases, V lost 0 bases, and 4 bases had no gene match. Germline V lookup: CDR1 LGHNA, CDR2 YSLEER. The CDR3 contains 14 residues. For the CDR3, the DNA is TGCGCCAGCAGCCAAGACAGGGGGGCGACACCCCTCCACTTT. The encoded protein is CASSQDRGATPLHF.

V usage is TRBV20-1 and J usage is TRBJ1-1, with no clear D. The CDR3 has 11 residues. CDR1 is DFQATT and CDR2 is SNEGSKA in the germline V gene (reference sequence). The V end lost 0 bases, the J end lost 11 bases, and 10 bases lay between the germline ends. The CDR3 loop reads CSARERARAFF. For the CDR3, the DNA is TGCAGTGCTAGAGAGAGGGCTCGGGCTTTCTTT.